The rows below give T cell receptor beta chains drawn from one sample of a study of blood T cell repertoires in COVID-19. TCRdb keeps only in-frame clones here, not all; method: immunoSEQ multiplex PCR. The repertoire holds roughly 200,000 clones, with roughly 86% as singletons. The sequencing input was peripheral blood. All receptors derive from a woman in her 70s with active or convalescent COVID-19. Both conserved end residues are part of each CDR3. The order of the fields is clone size, J gene, D gene, V gene, CDR3 DNA, CDR3 protein. The D gene is left open where the match is weak. Clone size is given for some rows only: seen once, a few or many times, or a class if the clone is expanded.

size: few; J: TRBJ2-2; D: .; V: TRBV7-2; DNA: TGTGCCAGCAGCTTACCCCGGAGGGCGAACACCGGGGAGCTGTTTTTT; CDR3: CASSLPRRANTGELFF
size: .; J: TRBJ2-2; D: TRBD2; V: TRBV6-2/TRBV6-3; DNA: TGTGCCAGCAGTTACCCCGCGGCGGGAGGACATCTGTTTTTT; CDR3: CASSYPAAGGHLFF
size: .; J: TRBJ1-1; D: TRBD1; V: TRBV2; DNA: TGTGCCAGCAGTTTAGACAGGGTGAACACTGAAGCTTTCTTT; CDR3: CASSLDRVNTEAFF
size: .; J: TRBJ1-2; D: .; V: TRBV6-5; DNA: TGTGCCAGCAGTTCGGGATTCAACGGCTACACCTTC; CDR3: CASSSGFNGYTF
size: .; J: TRBJ2-2; D: TRBD2; V: TRBV5-5; DNA: TGTGCCAGCAGACCGGGACTAGCGGGATCACACACCGGGGAGCTGTTTTTT; CDR3: CASRPGLAGSHTGELFF
size: few; J: TRBJ2-2; D: TRBD2; V: TRBV5-1; DNA: TGCGCCAGCAGTGGTGGGACTAGCGTCTTAAACGGGGAGCTGTTTTTT; CDR3: CASSGGTSVLNGELFF
size: .; J: TRBJ2-7; D: TRBD2; V: TRBV5-6; DNA: TGTGCCAGCAGCTTGGGGGGTCCTAGCGGGAGGTACTTC; CDR3: CASSLGGPSGRYF
size: once; J: TRBJ2-1; D: .; V: TRBV6-6; DNA: TGTGCCAGCAGTTACTTGATTGGGGGCGGCAATGAGCAGTTCTTC; CDR3: CASSYLIGGGNEQFF
size: .; J: TRBJ1-6; D: TRBD1; V: TRBV27; DNA: TGTGCCAGCAGTCCTCAGACAGGGGTCAATTCACCCCTCCACTTT; CDR3: CASSPQTGVNSPLHF
size: few; J: TRBJ2-7; D: TRBD1; V: TRBV30; DNA: TGTGCCCTCGACAGGGGATCCCCCTACGAGCAGTACTTC; CDR3: CALDRGSPYEQYF
size: .; J: TRBJ1-1; D: .; V: TRBV19; DNA: TGTGCCAGCGACAGGAACACTGAAGCTTTCTTT; CDR3: CASDRNTEAFF
size: .; J: TRBJ2-1; D: .; V: TRBV12-2; DNA: TGTGCAAGTCGCTTAGATCTCCGTTCGGGGCCAGACGGGGGATCCTACAATGAGCAGTTCTTC; CDR3: CASRLDLRSGPDGGSYNEQFF
size: .; J: TRBJ2-3; D: .; V: TRBV5-6; DNA: TGTGCCAGCAGCTTGGGACCGATCACTAGGGCAGATACGCAGTATTTT; CDR3: CASSLGPITRADTQYF
size: few; J: TRBJ1-3; D: .; V: TRBV11-2; DNA: TGTGCCAGCAGCTCCCGGTCCTTCTCTGGAAACACCATATATTTT; CDR3: CASSSRSFSGNTIYF
size: .; J: TRBJ2-1; D: TRBD1; V: TRBV3-1/TRBV3-2; DNA: TGTGCCAGCAGCCCCCGGGACAGGGTGCCGAATGAGCAGTTCTTC; CDR3: CASSPRDRVPNEQFF
size: .; J: TRBJ2-3; D: .; V: TRBV19; DNA: TGTGCCAGTAGCGACAGGGATACGCAGTATTTT; CDR3: CASSDRDTQYF
size: once; J: TRBJ1-5; D: TRBD1; V: TRBV6-5; DNA: TGTGCCAGCAGTTACAGTCAGGGGGTGAATCAGCCCCAGCATTTT; CDR3: CASSYSQGVNQPQHF
size: .; J: TRBJ2-5; D: TRBD2; V: TRBV7-3; DNA: TGTGCCAGCAGCAAAAGCGGGAGGAGAGAGACCCAGTACTTC; CDR3: CASSKSGRRETQYF
size: .; J: TRBJ2-3; D: .; V: TRBV15; DNA: TGTGCCACCAGCAGACAGGGTGGCACAGATACGCAGTATTTT; CDR3: CATSRQGGTDTQYF
size: .; J: TRBJ1-1; D: TRBD1; V: TRBV5-1; DNA: TGCGCCAGCAGCTTGCAGGGGGCTGAGGGAGCTTTCTTT; CDR3: CASSLQGAEGAFF
size: .; J: TRBJ2-3; D: TRBD1; V: TRBV24-1; DNA: TGTGCCACCAGTGATCAGGGACAGGGACGCACAGATACGCAGTATTTT; CDR3: CATSDQGQGRTDTQYF
size: .; J: TRBJ1-2; D: TRBD1; V: TRBV29-1; DNA: TGCAGCGTACCGAGGTTGGACAGGGAGGCTGGCTACACCTTC; CDR3: CSVPRLDREAGYTF
size: .; J: TRBJ2-2; D: TRBD1; V: TRBV7-9; DNA: TGTGCCAGCAGCCCGCGACAGGGGGCGGTGAGCACCGGGGAGCTGTTTTTT; CDR3: CASSPRQGAVSTGELFF
size: .; J: TRBJ1-4; D: .; V: TRBV5-6; DNA: TGTGCCAGCAGCTTGGCAGGGGCAACTAATGAAAAACTGTTTTTT; CDR3: CASSLAGATNEKLFF
size: .; J: TRBJ2-5; D: TRBD2; V: TRBV19; DNA: TGTGCCAGCCGGACTAGCGGGAGGGGGGAGACCCAGTACTTC; CDR3: CASRTSGRGETQYF
size: .; J: TRBJ1-2; D: TRBD1; V: TRBV2; DNA: TGTGCCAGCAGGGGACAGGGGATCGGTGGCTACACCTTC; CDR3: CASRGQGIGGYTF
size: .; J: TRBJ1-1; D: .; V: TRBV5-4; DNA: TGTGCCAGCAGTCCCATGCGGGGGATGAACACTGAAGCTTTCTTT; CDR3: CASSPMRGMNTEAFF
size: many; J: TRBJ1-6; D: .; V: TRBV2; DNA: TGTGCCAGCAGTGAACGGGGGGTCCATTTAAATTCACCCCTCCACTTT; CDR3: CASSERGVHLNSPLHF
size: .; J: TRBJ2-2; D: TRBD2; V: TRBV4-2; DNA: TGTGCCAGCAGCCAAGATTGGCGGGAGGGGGGGACCGGGGAGCTGTTTTTT; CDR3: CASSQDWREGGTGELFF
size: many; J: TRBJ2-7; D: TRBD2; V: TRBV9; DNA: TGTGCCAGCGCAGGCGGACTAGCGGCGTCCTACGAGCAGTACTTC; CDR3: CASAGGLAASYEQYF
size: once; J: TRBJ2-5; D: .; V: TRBV6-6; DNA: TGTGCCAGCAGGGAAGGACTAGGGGGAGAGACCCAGTACTTC; CDR3: CASREGLGGETQYF
size: .; J: TRBJ1-2; D: TRBD1; V: TRBV30; DNA: TGTGCCTGGGGGACAGGGATCGTGCGTGGCTACACCTTC; CDR3: CAWGTGIVRGYTF
size: .; J: TRBJ2-1; D: TRBD2; V: TRBV25-1; DNA: TGTGCCAGCAGTGTGATCGGGAGGTCCTACAATGAGCAGTTCTTC; CDR3: CASSVIGRSYNEQFF
size: .; J: TRBJ2-3; D: .; V: TRBV11-2; DNA: TGTGCCAGCAGCTTAGGGGGGCCAGGTACGCAGTATTTT; CDR3: CASSLGGPGTQYF
size: .; J: TRBJ1-2; D: .; V: TRBV4-2; DNA: TGTGCCAGCTCTAGCCTAAACTATGGCTACACCTTC; CDR3: CASSSLNYGYTF
size: .; J: TRBJ2-5; D: TRBD1; V: TRBV5-4; DNA: TGTGCCAGCAGCCCGGAGTTGGGACAGGGTTACTTC; CDR3: CASSPELGQGYF
size: .; J: TRBJ1-5; D: .; V: TRBV19; DNA: TGTGCCAGTACAATGGGGAGCTTCAATCAGCCCCAGCATTTT; CDR3: CASTMGSFNQPQHF
size: .; J: TRBJ2-3; D: .; V: TRBV28; DNA: TGTGCCAGCACCGGAACGGGAGTGGCGACAGATACGCAGTATTTT; CDR3: CASTGTGVATDTQYF
size: .; J: TRBJ2-3; D: .; V: TRBV6-2/TRBV6-3; DNA: TGTGCCAGCAGTTATACGGACATGCGGCTCGCAGATACGCAGTATTTT; CDR3: CASSYTDMRLADTQYF
size: once; J: TRBJ2-1; D: TRBD2; V: TRBV6-5; DNA: TGTGCCAGCAGTTCCTTTAGCGGGAGGCCCTACAATGAGCAGTTCTTC; CDR3: CASSSFSGRPYNEQFF
size: .; J: TRBJ1-2; D: TRBD1; V: TRBV2; DNA: TGTGCCAGCACTACAGGGGCTAACTATGGCTACACCTTC; CDR3: CASTTGANYGYTF
size: .; J: TRBJ2-2; D: TRBD2; V: TRBV30; DNA: TGTGCCTGGAGGGGACTAGGAAGGACCGGGGAGCTGTTTTTT; CDR3: CAWRGLGRTGELFF
size: .; J: TRBJ1-1; D: .; V: TRBV4-1; DNA: TGCGCCAGCGCCCCCCTCGCACAGGGGAACACTGAAGCTTTCTTT; CDR3: CASAPLAQGNTEAFF
size: .; J: TRBJ1-5; D: TRBD1; V: TRBV2; DNA: TGTGCCAGCAGTGGAACAGGGGGCGGCGTCAATCAGCCCCAGCATTTT; CDR3: CASSGTGGGVNQPQHF
size: .; J: TRBJ2-4; D: TRBD1; V: TRBV5-1; DNA: TGCGCCAGCAGCAGTACCGAACCCAGGGGGCGGGAAAACATTCAGTACTTC; CDR3: CASSSTEPRGRENIQYF
size: .; J: TRBJ2-5; D: TRBD2; V: TRBV6-1; DNA: TGTGCCAGCAGTGAGGGACTAGCTGTCGATAGGACCCAGTACTTC; CDR3: CASSEGLAVDRTQYF
size: few; J: TRBJ2-7; D: TRBD2; V: TRBV4-2; DNA: TGTGCCAGCAGCCCACGTAGCGGGGCGGGGGCTTACGAGCAGTACTTC; CDR3: CASSPRSGAGAYEQYF
size: .; J: TRBJ2-5; D: TRBD2; V: TRBV5-1; DNA: TGCGCCAGCAGCTTGTGGGCTAGCGGGGAAGAGACCCAGTACTTC; CDR3: CASSLWASGEETQYF
size: .; J: TRBJ1-1; D: TRBD1; V: TRBV5-1; DNA: TGCGCCAGCAGCCCAGGGACAGGTCGGAACACTGAAGCTTTCTTT; CDR3: CASSPGTGRNTEAFF
size: .; J: TRBJ2-1; D: TRBD2; V: TRBV5-1; DNA: TGCGCCAGCAGCCCCTCATGGACTAGCGGGCCGACCTACAATGAGCAGTTCTTC; CDR3: CASSPSWTSGPTYNEQFF
size: .; J: TRBJ1-1; D: TRBD1; V: TRBV29-1; DNA: TGCAGCGCATACAGGGGTAGTGAAGCTTTCTTT; CDR3: CSAYRGSEAFF
size: .; J: TRBJ2-7; D: TRBD1; V: TRBV5-6; DNA: TGTGCCAGCAGCTACCGGACAGGGGGCCTCTACGAGCAGTACTTC; CDR3: CASSYRTGGLYEQYF
size: .; J: TRBJ2-3; D: .; V: TRBV30; DNA: TGTGCCTGCACCGTGGGCAGCACAGATACGCAGTATTTT; CDR3: CACTVGSTDTQYF
size: .; J: TRBJ2-5; D: TRBD1; V: TRBV7-9; DNA: TGTGCCAGCGAGGTGACAGGGGTTGAGACCCAGTACTTC; CDR3: CASEVTGVETQYF
size: .; J: TRBJ2-6; D: TRBD2; V: TRBV28; DNA: TGTGCCAGCAGTGGGATCGTGGCTAGCGGGAGCTCAGGGGCCAACGTCCTGACTTTC; CDR3: CASSGIVASGSSGANVLTF
size: .; J: TRBJ2-2; D: .; V: TRBV4-1; DNA: TGCGCCAGCAGCCAGTTCCAACTAGTCCCGAACACCGGGGAGCTGTTTTTT; CDR3: CASSQFQLVPNTGELFF
size: .; J: TRBJ2-6; D: .; V: TRBV19; DNA: TGTGCCAGTAGTATAGGGCCAAACTCTGGGGCCAACGTCCTGACTTTC; CDR3: CASSIGPNSGANVLTF